This TCR beta chain originates from a study of T cells after yellow fever vaccination. Points from the study as a whole: From the bulk population, abundant clonotypes could contaminate and appear within FACS-sorted repertoires. Boosting was followed by the reappearance of most primary-vaccination clones (approximately 95% CD4, about 89% CD8).

TCRdb called the 5' RACE reads again in MiXCR, with one record for every CDR3 protein. The sample lists 320,000 or so distinct CDR3 sequences, 7% to 9% seen once, with 17% in the top ten. Regarding this clonotype: As yet, its antigen is unknown.

Germline V gives CDR1 SGHTA, CDR2 FQGNSA. J was trimmed by 7 bases and V by 4 bases; bases with no gene match: 10. The CDR3 has 15 amino acids. The source is a man aged 18 to 30 who received the YFV17D yellow fever vaccine. V and J are TRBV7-2 and TRBJ2-1, with TRBD2 identical over 7 bases. The material sequenced was PBMCs, taken about 49 days after the first yellow fever vaccination. CDR3 protein: CASSSPPLAANEQFF. CDR3 DNA sequence: TGTGCCAGCAGCTCGCCACCGCTAGCGGCTAATGAGCAGTTCTTC.